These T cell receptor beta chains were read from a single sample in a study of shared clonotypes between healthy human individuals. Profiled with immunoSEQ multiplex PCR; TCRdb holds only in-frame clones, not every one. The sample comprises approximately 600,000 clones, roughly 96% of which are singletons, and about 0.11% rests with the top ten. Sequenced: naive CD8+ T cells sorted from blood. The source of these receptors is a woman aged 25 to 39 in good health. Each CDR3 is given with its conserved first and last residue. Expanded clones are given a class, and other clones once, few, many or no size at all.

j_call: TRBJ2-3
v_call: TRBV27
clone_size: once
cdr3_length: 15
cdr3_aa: CASSSPGQGTDTQYF

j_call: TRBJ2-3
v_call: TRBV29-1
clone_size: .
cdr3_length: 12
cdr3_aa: CSAWDRGDTQYF

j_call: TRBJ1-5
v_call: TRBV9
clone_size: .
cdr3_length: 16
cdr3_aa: CASSVGSGFGEGPQHF

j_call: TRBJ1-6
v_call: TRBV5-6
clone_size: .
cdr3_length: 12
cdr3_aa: CASSLGVSPLHF

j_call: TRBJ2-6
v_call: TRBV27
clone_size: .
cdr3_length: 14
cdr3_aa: CASSFGSGANVLTF

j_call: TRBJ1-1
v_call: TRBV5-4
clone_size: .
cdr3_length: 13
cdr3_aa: CASSPDLNTEAFF

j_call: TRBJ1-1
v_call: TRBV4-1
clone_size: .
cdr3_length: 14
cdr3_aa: CASTGRTGDTEAFF

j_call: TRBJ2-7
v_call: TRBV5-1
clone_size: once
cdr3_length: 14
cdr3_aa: CASSLGSGVGEQYF

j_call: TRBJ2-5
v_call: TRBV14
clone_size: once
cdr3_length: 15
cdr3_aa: CASSPGTSVRETQYF

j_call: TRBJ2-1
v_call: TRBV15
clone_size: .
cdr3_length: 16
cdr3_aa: CATSRDSPSSYNEQFF

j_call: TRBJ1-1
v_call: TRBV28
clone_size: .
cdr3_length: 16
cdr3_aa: CASSFNPNYLNTEAFF

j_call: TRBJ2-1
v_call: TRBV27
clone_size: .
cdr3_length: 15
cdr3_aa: CASSVTRLAIYEQFF

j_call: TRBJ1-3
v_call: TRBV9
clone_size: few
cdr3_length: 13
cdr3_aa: CASSVGSGNTIYF

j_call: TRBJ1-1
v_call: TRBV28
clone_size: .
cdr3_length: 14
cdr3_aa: CASTRQFLNTEAFF

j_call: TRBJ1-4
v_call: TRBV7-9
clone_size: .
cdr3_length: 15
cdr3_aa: CASSQNRDRNEKLFF

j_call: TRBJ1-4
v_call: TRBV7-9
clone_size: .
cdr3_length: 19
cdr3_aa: CASSESYRATSATNEKLFF

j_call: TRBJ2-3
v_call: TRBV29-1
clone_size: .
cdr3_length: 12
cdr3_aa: CSVEDGGNTQYF

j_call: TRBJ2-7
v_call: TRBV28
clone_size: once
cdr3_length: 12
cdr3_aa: CASSLGKNEQYF

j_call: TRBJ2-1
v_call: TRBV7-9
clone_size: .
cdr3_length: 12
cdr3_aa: CASSLELVVQFF

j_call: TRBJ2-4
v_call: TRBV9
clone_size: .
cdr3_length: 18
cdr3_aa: CASSVGGRNVVTKNIQYF

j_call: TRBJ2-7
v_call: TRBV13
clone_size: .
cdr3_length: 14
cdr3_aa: CASSLAGADYEQYF

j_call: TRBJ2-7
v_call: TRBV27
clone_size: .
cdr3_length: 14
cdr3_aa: CASSLSPGIYEQYF

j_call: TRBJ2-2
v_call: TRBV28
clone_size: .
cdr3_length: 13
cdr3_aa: CAPRGVNTGELFF

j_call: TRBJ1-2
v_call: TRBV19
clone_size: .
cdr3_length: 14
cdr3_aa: CASSIDPRYYGYTF

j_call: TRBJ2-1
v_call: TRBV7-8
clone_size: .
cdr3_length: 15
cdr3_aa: CASSSLGEGRDEQFF

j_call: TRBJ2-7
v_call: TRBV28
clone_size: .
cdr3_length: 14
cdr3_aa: CASSLRDRNYEQYF

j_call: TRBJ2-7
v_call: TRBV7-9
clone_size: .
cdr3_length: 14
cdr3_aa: CASSLADTTYEQYF